The text below deals with one TCR beta chain. Its antigen is not identified. The record originates from a study of T cells expressing NK-cell markers. Broader study findings: Topping the CD3+CD56-NKG2C+ fraction as well were these clonotypes, in a handful of donors.

The CDR3 extends over 15 amino acids. CDR1 and CDR2 (germline): SGHTA, FQGNSA. For each CDR3 protein, TCRdb gives one entry from its re-call of the 5' RACE reads, without DNA. The clone table shows about 260,000 distinct CDR3 sequences, with the ten largest holding around 3.9%. The sample comprised blood T cells: a sorted CD56 or NKG2C T cell subset, CD4+ or CD8+ T cells, or bulk PBMC T cells (not recorded which). This sequence originates from a woman aged 18-69 years in good health. V gene TRBV7-2 combines with J gene TRBJ1-5; with no DNA, the TCRdb D assignment of TRBD1 cannot be verified. CDR3 amino acids: CASSPGGFANQPQHF.